The TCR beta chain under discussion was sequenced for a study of T cells and Merkel cell carcinoma outcomes (dated by TCRdb to the early 2020s). With respect to the entire study: The study looked at whether the tumor T-cell repertoire and T-cell density could predict clinical outcome in patients with Merkel cell carcinoma.

The library was produced with the immunoSEQ multiplex PCR assay. This immuneACCESS table, as held by TCRdb, lists in-frame sequences with V and J called but not all clones. Of the missing ones, under half trace to an unresolved V gene in checked studies; the others have no known cause. Present in this sample are 5,000 to 7,000 clones, around three quarters of which were seen just once. 5.9% of the sample belongs to the ten largest clones. The research as a whole found: Clinical outcomes in Merkel cell carcinoma patients were reported to be predicted by T-cell repertoire features combined with T-cell density.

With respect to this clone: Its antigen is unknown. A read error may account for a junction end that differs from germline.

The samples were obtained from people who had Merkel cell carcinoma. Taken from cysteine to phenylalanine, the CDR3 has 14 residues. Only the CDR3 DNA stays, 42 bases, in frame from base 1. Based on the germline V gene (reference sequence), the CDR1 and CDR2 sequences are LNHDA and SQIVND. Source material: tumor tissue from Merkel cell carcinoma. The sequence is built from TRBV19 and TRBJ2-1; the D gene cannot be named for sure. The receptor was isolated from a human donor with Merkel cell carcinoma. The bases are TGTACCAGTAGTAGTCAGATTACCTACAATGAGCAGTTCTTC. Its translation reads: CTSSSQITYNEQFF.